This T cell receptor (beta chain) was profiled in a study of blood T cell repertoires in COVID-19. Background on the study: The United States, Italy and Spain supplied acute and convalescent COVID-19 samples. Nucleic acid was either cDNA or gDNA, and it came from T cells, B-cell-depleted T cells, or PBMCs.

Germline trimming cut 5 bases from V and 5 bases from J; bases unmatched to any gene: 14. This CDR3 spans 17 amino acids. Germline loops: CDR1 SEHNR, CDR2 FQNEAQ (reference sequence). Authors' methods: Estimated nucleated cell counts came from reference gene primer amplification. Profiling relied on immunoSEQ multiplex PCR, and the TCRdb table lists in-frame clones only, not all of them. V and J calls and clone size are copied from that table; D and trimming were computed from the DNA. The sample yields more than 85,000 clones, more than 65% seen once. The sequencing sample was made of peripheral blood. The sequence derives from a woman aged 80 or over with active or convalescent COVID-19. The chain uses TRBV7-9 and TRBJ2-3, with TRBD1 matching 9 bases. The CDR3 spells CASSPWEGTGIGDTQYF. The DNA of the CDR3 is TGTGCCAGCAGCCCCTGGGAGGGGACAGGGATTGGAGATACGCAGTATTTT. Filled out from reference TRBV7-9 and TRBJ2-3, the complete variable domain reads DTGVSQNPRHKITKRGQNVTFRCDPISEHNRLYWYRQTLGQGPEFLTYFQNEAQLEKSRLLSDRFSAERPKGSFSTLEIQRTEQGDSAMYLCASSPWEGTGIGDTQYFGPGTRLTVL.